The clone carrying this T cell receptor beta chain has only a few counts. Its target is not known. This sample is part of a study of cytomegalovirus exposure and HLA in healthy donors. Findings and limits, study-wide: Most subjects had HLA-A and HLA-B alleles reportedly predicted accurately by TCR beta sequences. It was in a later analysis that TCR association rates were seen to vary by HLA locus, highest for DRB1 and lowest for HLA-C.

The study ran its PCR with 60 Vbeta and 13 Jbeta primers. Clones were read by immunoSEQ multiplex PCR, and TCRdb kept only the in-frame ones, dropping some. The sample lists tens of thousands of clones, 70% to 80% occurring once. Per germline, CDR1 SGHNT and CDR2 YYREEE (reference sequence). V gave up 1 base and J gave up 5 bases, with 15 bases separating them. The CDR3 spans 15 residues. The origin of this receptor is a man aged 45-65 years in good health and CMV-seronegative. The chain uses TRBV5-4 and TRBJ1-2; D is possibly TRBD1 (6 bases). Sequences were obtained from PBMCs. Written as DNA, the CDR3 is TGTGCCAGCAGCTTGCCCGGGCAGGGGAAGTATGGCTACACCTTC. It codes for CASSLPGQGKYGYTF.